This record covers a single TCR beta chain. The antigen is undetermined. One entry per CDR3 protein, called by TCRdb with MiXCR from the reads. The sample comprises 570,000 or so distinct CDR3 sequences, just under 40% of which are singletons, and 48% rests with the top ten. This record belongs to a study of T cell repertoires in cytomegalovirus infection. The wider study: Both recently identified HLA-C-restricted and well-studied HLA-B-restricted CMV epitopes were used in the study. CMV infection together with matching HLA type was indicated by public TCR beta signatures. Study-wide results and caveats: The response measured ex vivo was dominated by TCR beta clonotypes (HLA-C-restricted and CMV-specific). People with CMV and the relevant HLA were identified by cumulative public TCR beta family frequency.

CDR1 is MNHNS and CDR2 is SASEGT in the germline V gene. The CDR3 is 18 residues long. The V and J ends lost 2 bases and 2 bases, in that order; junction bases with no gene match: 6. The chain combines TRBV6-1 with TRBJ2-1; 13 bases align to TRBD2. This specimen was cultured PBMCs, taken from culture after CMV antigen stimulation. This sequence originates from a human donor in good health (CMV status not recorded). Some clones in this sample may be carry-over from other donors' samples. CDR3 DNA sequence: TGTGCCAGCAGTGAAAGGAGGACTAGCGGGAGTACCTACAATGAGCAGTTCTTC. Its translation is CASSERRTSGSTYNEQFF.